Described below is a single TCR beta chain sequence and its context. In the original analysis: From reference gene primer amplification, estimates of nucleated cell counts were derived. Sequenced by immunoSEQ multiplex PCR; TCRdb stores in-frame clones only, minus some. From that table come the V and J calls and clone size; the DNA was used to work out D and trimming. The sample records some 340,000 clones, approximately 90% being singletons. Participants, roughly 18 to 100 years old, spanned around 25 US areas. Cohorts were determined from participant-reported clinical history. Germline V gene data show CDR1 as LGHNA and CDR2 as YSLEER. The germline V and J ends were trimmed by 1 base and 6 bases, with 15 bases remaining between them. The CDR3 is 15 amino acids. This specimen belongs to a study of blood T cell repertoires in COVID-19.

Sequences were obtained from PBMCs or T cells enriched from blood (not recorded which). This clonotype was obtained from a woman younger than 45 who had been exposed to COVID-19. This chain joins TRBV4-3 and TRBJ1-2; no firm D call. The CDR3 loop reads CASSQGFSGFHGYTF. CDR3 DNA: TGCGCCAGCAGCCAAGGATTCTCGGGGTTCCATGGCTACACCTTC.